The 21 T cell receptor beta chains presented below share a single source sample, sequenced in a study of beta chain features in type 1 diabetes. Study results and caveats: All four CD4+ subsets from Type 1 diabetes patients carried moderately but significantly shorter TCRB CDR3s.

No antigen has been assigned to these receptors. Expressed TCRB transcripts were sequenced because the isolated RNA had all been reverse transcribed beforehand. TCRdb's copy holds only in-frame clones and misses some; the assay was immunoSEQ multiplex PCR. This table holds almost 350,000 clones, approximately 10% found once. The sample was central memory CD4+ T cells from blood. These receptors were obtained from a man aged 30 to 39 with type 1 diabetes.

The chain joins TRBV30 to TRBJ2-7, with 11 bases matching TRBD1. V was clipped by 2 bases and J by 4 bases; unmatched bases: 4. This CDR3 region has 14 residues. Germline CDR1 reads GTSNPN; CDR2 reads SVGIG (reference sequence). The CDR3 reads CAWSNGQGAYEQYF. Written as DNA, the CDR3 is TGTGCCTGGAGTAACGGACAGGGGGCTTACGAGCAGTACTTC. Full variable domain (rest looked up from reference TRBV30 and TRBJ2-7): SQTIHQWPATLVQPVGSPLSLECTVEGTSNPNLYWYRQAAGRGLQLLFYSVGIGQISSEVPQNLSASRPQDRQFILSSKKLLLSDSGFYLCAWSNGQGAYEQYFGPGTRLTVT.

This clone has a count of ten or more. The sample carries other DNA sequences with the same CDR3. The chain uses TRBV6-1 and TRBJ1-1; D gene ambiguous. Germline loops: CDR1 MNHNS, CDR2 SASEGT. Between the trimmed V and J ends, which lost 7 bases and 3 bases, there was a span of 12 bases. This CDR3 has 13 amino acids. The CDR3 nucleotides are TGTGCCAGCAATCGAGTGGGAGACACTGAAGCTTTCTTT. Translated: CASNRVGDTEAFF.

The rearrangement links TRBV4-3 to TRBJ2-3; no reliable D call. CDR3 length equals 18 residues. The V and J ends lost 0 bases and 5 bases respectively, with 21 bases between them. Looked up from germline, CDR1 is LGHNA and CDR2 is YSLEER. CDR3 DNA: TGCGCCAGCAGCCAAGAGTTGTGGACCAACCGAAGAGGAGATACGCAGTATTTT. It translates to CASSQELWTNRRGDTQYF.

The genes are TRBV4-3 and TRBJ1-5, with 7 bases fitting TRBD1. J gave up 5 bases and V 0 bases, and 7 bases lay outside the gene matches. Germline CDR1 LGHNA, CDR2 YSLEER. This CDR3 is built from 16 residues. The CDR3 here is CASSQEATGRDQPQHF. The CDR3 nucleotides read TGCGCCAGCAGCCAAGAAGCGACAGGGAGGGATCAGCCCCAGCATTTT.

This clone was seen more than once but under ten times. The chain is built from TRBV10-2 and TRBJ2-3; D call uncertain. Trimming cost V 2 bases and J 1 base, with 10 bases left between them. The CDR3 consists of 15 residues. Germline CDR1 WSHSY, CDR2 SAAADI. The CDR3 DNA sequence: TGCGCCAGCAGTGAGCAAGGCGGCGGCACAGATACGCAGTATTTT. This translates into CASSEQGGGTDTQYF.

This clone was seen only a few times. V and J are TRBV11-3 and TRBJ2-2; unclear D gene. The CDR3 has 14 residues. Trimming removed 5 bases at V and 0 bases at J, with 7 bases between. Germline V gene sequence: CDR1 SGHNT, CDR2 YENEEA. The CDR3 is CASSPGTNTGELFF. In DNA, the CDR3 is TGTGCCAGCAGCCCTGGGACGAACACCGGGGAGCTGTTTTTT. Looking up the rest from reference TRBV11-3 and TRBJ2-2 gives the full variable domain: EAGVVQSPRYKIIEKKQPVAFWCNPISGHNTLYWYLQNLGQGPELLIRYENEEAVDDSQLPKDRFSAERLKGVDSTLKIQPAELGDSAVYLCASSPGTNTGELFFGEGSRLTVL.

This clone appeared many times. The rearrangement joins TRBV5-6 to TRBJ1-5; 8 bases agree with TRBD1. Trimming at V came to 5 bases and at J to 2 bases, leaving 6 bases not matched to a gene. Germline V gene sequence: CDR1 SGHDT, CDR2 YYEEEE. The CDR3 extends over 15 amino acids. CDR3 DNA: TGTGCCAGCAGTATCTGGGGACAGGGCAATCAGCCCCAGCATTTT. It translates to CASSIWGQGNQPQHF.

The V and J genes are TRBV7-8 and TRBJ2-7, with 11 bases matching TRBD1. The V segment lost 5 bases and the J segment 7 bases; nucleotides outside the gene matches: 10. The CDR3 spans 15 residues. CDR1 SGHVS and CDR2 FQNEAQ come from the germline V gene. CDR3 coding DNA: TGTGCCAGCAGCCAAAGGACAGGGGGCGCGGGGGAGCAGTACTTC. Its translation is CASSQRTGGAGEQYF.

There are many counts of this clone. The chain joins TRBV6-6 to TRBJ2-7; D unclear. Germline CDR1 and CDR2: MNHNY and SVGAGI (reference sequence). V was clipped by 0 bases and J by 4 bases, with 10 bases between them. The CDR3 contains 14 residues. The DNA for the CDR3 is TGTGCCAGCAGTTACTCGAAGGACCGATACGAGCAGTACTTC. Its translation is CASSYSKDRYEQYF.

The J gene is TRBJ1-4, the V gene TRBV5-4; 10 bases line up with TRBD1. Looked up from germline, CDR1 is SGHNT and CDR2 is YYREEE (reference sequence). This CDR3 contains 14 residues. The J segment lost 8 bases and the V segment lost 2 bases, leaving 3 bases of the junction unmatched. The CDR3 spells CASSLGTGEEKLFF. The DNA of the CDR3 is TGTGCCAGCAGCTTAGGGACAGGGGAGGAAAAACTGTTTTTT.

The chain is built from TRBV29-1 and TRBJ2-5, with D unclear. The CDR3 has 14 amino acids. The V gene's germline CDR1 is SQVTM and CDR2 ANQGSEA. Trimming removed 0 bases from V and 5 bases from J, with 13 bases in between. The CDR3 sequence is CSVEDWQAVETQYF. The CDR3 DNA follows: TGCAGCGTTGAAGATTGGCAGGCGGTGGAGACCCAGTACTTC.

This clone has just a few counts. DNA of the CDR3: TGTGCCAGTCAGCAGGGACTTCCCACAGATACGCAGTATTTT. It codes for CASQQGLPTDTQYF. The chain combines TRBV2 with TRBJ2-3; a weak D match, TRBD2 (6 bases). Germline CDR1 reads SNHLY; CDR2 reads FYNNEI. The CDR3 sequence is 14 residues long. The V end was cut by 9 bases, the J end by 2 bases, with 15 bases between. Full variable domain (outside the CDR3, taken from reference TRBV2 and TRBJ2-3): EPEVTQTPSHQVTQMGQEVILRCVPISNHLYFYWYRQILGQKVEFLVSFYNNEISEKSEIFDDQFSVERPDGSNFTLKIRSTKLEDSAMYFCASQQGLPTDTQYFGPGTRLTVL.

A few counts support this clone. The V gene is TRBV7-9, the J gene TRBJ2-6; perhaps TRBD1 as D (6 bases). This CDR3 has 15 residues. From germline, CDR1 is SEHNR and CDR2 FQNEAQ (reference sequence). V was trimmed by 5 bases and J by 2 bases, leaving 10 bases between them. DNA of the CDR3: TGTGCCAGCAGCATACAGGGCGCTGGGGCCAACGTCCTGACTTTC. Residues: CASSIQGAGANVLTF.

There are a few counts of this clone. The rearrangement joins TRBV5-6 to TRBJ1-6; perhaps TRBD1 as D (5 bases). V was trimmed by 1 base and J by 11 bases, leaving 7 bases between them. The V gene's germline CDR1 is SGHDT and CDR2 YYEEEE. The CDR3 is 12 amino acids. The DNA for the CDR3 is TGTGCCAGCAGCTTGCGACAGACACCCCTCCACTTT. Protein sequence: CASSLRQTPLHF.

This clone was seen only a few times. Other DNA sequences in this specimen translate into the identical CDR3. The chain joins TRBV20-1 to TRBJ1-1; unclear D gene. Trimming left V 3 bases short and J 7 bases short, with 6 bases between. The CDR3 extends over 10 amino acids. Looked up from germline, CDR1 is DFQATT and CDR2 is SNEGSKA (reference sequence). CDR3 loop: CSASTIEAFF. The CDR3 DNA follows: TGCAGTGCTAGCACAATTGAAGCTTTCTTT.

This chain joins TRBV7-2 and TRBJ2-5, with 9 bases lining up with TRBD2. The CDR3 has 15 residues. The trim removed 7 bases at V and 7 bases at J, leaving 13 bases unmatched. Per germline, CDR1 SGHTA and CDR2 FQGNSA. The CDR3 DNA reads as TGTGCCAGCACCTCCGGGGCTAGCGGGGACGGGACCCAGTACTTC. This translates into CASTSGASGDGTQYF.

The CDR3 DNA is TGCGCCAGCAGCCAAGATCCGGGAGGGTATAACACAGATACGCAGTATTTT. Its protein product is CASSQDPGGYNTDTQYF. This chain uses TRBV4-3 with TRBJ2-3, with 8 bases fitting TRBD2. Trimming took 0 bases from V and 2 from J; bases not matched to a gene: 7. The CDR3 covers 17 residues. The V gene's germline CDR1 is LGHNA and CDR2 YSLEER.

The chain recombines TRBV6-5 with TRBJ1-1; TRBD1 is a possible D gene (5 bases). The V and J ends lost 0 bases and 9 bases respectively, with 8 bases between them. The CDR3 length is 12 residues. Germline V CDR1 and CDR2: MNHEY, SVGAGI. CDR3 amino acids: CASSYSGGKAFF. The CDR3 DNA reads TGTGCCAGCAGTTACTCGGGGGGGAAAGCTTTCTTT.

The gene calls are TRBV30 and TRBJ2-7, with D possibly TRBD1 on 6 matching bases. The CDR3 runs 13 residues. The germline gives CDR1 GTSNPN, CDR2 SVGIG (reference sequence). Trimming stripped 8 bases from V and 3 bases from J, with 17 bases between. The CDR3 nucleotides read TGTGCCGGAAACCAACAGGGTTACTACGAGCAGTACTTC. Translated, it gives CAGNQQGYYEQYF. Supplemented by reference TRBV30 and TRBJ2-7, the full variable domain reads SQTIHQWPATLVQPVGSPLSLECTVEGTSNPNLYWYRQAAGRGLQLLFYSVGIGQISSEVPQNLSASRPQDRQFILSSKKLLLSDSGFYLCAGNQQGYYEQYFGPGTRLTVT.

This clone has ten or more counts. In DNA form, the CDR3 reads TGTGCCAGCAGCAAAGGACGGGATGCGGCGGACATTCAGTACTTC. Amino acid sequence: CASSKGRDAADIQYF. V and J are TRBV21-1 and TRBJ2-4; TRBD2 reflects the table's D call only, with no check against the DNA. TRBV21-1 is flagged as a pseudogene. This CDR3 has 15 residues.

This clone was seen a handful of times. J is TRBJ2-5 and V is TRBV10-3; TRBD1 aligns across 7 bases. J lost 4 bases, V lost 10 bases, and 12 bases had no gene match. Germline values: CDR1 ENHRY, CDR2 SYGVKD. The CDR3 is made up of 14 amino acids. CDR3 coding DNA: TGTGCCAGCACCTCTGACAGGGCAGCAGAGACCCAGTACTTC. It encodes CASTSDRAAETQYF.